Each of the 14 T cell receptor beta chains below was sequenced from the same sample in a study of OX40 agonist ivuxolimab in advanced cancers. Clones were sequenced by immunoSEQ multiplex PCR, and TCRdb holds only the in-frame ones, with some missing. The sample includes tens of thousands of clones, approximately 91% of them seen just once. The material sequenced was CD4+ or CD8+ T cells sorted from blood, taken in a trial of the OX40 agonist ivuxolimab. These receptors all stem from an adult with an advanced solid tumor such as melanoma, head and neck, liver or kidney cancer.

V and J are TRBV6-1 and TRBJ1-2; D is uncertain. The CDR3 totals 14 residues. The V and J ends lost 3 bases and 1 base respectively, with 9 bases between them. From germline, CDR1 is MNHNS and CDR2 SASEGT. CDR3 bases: TGTGCCAGCAGTGAGAGCCCAAATAACTATGGCTACACCTTC. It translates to CASSESPNNYGYTF.

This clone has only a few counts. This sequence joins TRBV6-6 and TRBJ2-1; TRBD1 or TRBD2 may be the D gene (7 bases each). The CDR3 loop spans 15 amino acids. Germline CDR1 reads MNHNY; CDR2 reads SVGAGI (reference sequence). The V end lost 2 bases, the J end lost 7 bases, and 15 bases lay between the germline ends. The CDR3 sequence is CASSYQGGRVNEQFF. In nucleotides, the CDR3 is TGTGCCAGCAGTTACCAGGGGGGGCGCGTTAATGAGCAGTTCTTC.

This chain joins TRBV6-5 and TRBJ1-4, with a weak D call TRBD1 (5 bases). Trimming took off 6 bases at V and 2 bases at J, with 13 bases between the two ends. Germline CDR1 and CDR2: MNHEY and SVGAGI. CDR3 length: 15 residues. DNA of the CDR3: TGTGCCAGCAGGACAGTGAGCTGGACTAATGAAAAACTGTTTTTT. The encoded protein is CASRTVSWTNEKLFF.

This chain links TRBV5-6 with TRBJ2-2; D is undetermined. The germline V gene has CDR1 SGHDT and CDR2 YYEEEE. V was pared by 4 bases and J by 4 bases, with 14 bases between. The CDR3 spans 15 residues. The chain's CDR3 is CASSNINYATGELFF. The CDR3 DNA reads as TGTGCCAGCAGCAATATTAATTACGCCACCGGGGAGCTGTTTTTT.

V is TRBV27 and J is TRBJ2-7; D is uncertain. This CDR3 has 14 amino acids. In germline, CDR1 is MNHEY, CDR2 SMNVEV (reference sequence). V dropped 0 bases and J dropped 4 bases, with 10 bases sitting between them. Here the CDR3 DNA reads TGTGCCAGCAGTTTATCTCCCGCCCCTTACGAGCAGTACTTC. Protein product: CASSLSPAPYEQYF.

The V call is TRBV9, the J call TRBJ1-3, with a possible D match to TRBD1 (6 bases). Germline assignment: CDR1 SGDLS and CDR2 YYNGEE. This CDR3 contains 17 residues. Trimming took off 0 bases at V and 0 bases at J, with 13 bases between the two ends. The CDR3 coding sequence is TGTGCCAGCAGCGTAGGGTCAGGGGCGAACTCTGGAAACACCATATATTTT. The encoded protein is CASSVGSGANSGNTIYF.

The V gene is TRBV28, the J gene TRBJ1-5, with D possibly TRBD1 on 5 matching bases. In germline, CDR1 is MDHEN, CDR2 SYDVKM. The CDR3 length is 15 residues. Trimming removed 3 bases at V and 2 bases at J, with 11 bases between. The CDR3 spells CASSFSREGNQPQHF. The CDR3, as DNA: TGTGCCAGCAGTTTTAGCAGGGAGGGCAATCAGCCCCAGCATTTT.

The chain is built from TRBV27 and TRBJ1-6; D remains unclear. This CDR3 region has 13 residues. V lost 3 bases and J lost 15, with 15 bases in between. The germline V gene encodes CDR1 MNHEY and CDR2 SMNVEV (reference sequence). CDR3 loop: CASSLGWKGLLHF. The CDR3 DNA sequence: TGTGCCAGCAGTTTGGGGTGGAAGGGCCTCCTCCACTTT.

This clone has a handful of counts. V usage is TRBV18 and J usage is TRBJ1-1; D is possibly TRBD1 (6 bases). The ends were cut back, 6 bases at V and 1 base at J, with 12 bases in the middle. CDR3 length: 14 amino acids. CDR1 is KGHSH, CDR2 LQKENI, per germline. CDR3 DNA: TGTGCCAGCTCCTTCTCACAGGGGAACACTGAAGCTTTCTTT. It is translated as CASSFSQGNTEAFF. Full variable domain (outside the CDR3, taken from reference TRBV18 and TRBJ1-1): NAGVMQNPRHLVRRRGQEARLRCSPMKGHSHVYWYRQLPEEGLKFMVYLQKENIIDESGMPKERFSAEFPKEGPSILRIQQVVRGDSAAYFCASSFSQGNTEAFFGQGTRLTVV.

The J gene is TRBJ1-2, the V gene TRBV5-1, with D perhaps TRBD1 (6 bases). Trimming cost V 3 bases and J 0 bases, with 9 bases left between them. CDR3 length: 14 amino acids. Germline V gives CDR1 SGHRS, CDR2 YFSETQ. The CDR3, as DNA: TGCGCCAGCAGCTATGGGACAACTAACTATGGCTACACCTTC. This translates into CASSYGTTNYGYTF.

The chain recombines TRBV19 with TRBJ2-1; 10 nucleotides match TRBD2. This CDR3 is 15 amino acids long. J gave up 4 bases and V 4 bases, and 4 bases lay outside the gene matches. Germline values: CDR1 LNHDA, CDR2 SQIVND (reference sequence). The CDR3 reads CASSTGLASYNEQFF. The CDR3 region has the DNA TGTGCCAGTAGTACGGGACTAGCGTCTTACAATGAGCAGTTCTTC.

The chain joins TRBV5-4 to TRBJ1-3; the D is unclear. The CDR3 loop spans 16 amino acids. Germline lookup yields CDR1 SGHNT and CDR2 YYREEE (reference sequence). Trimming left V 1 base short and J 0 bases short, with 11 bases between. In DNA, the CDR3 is TGTGCCAGCAGCTTGTCGGGGTCCTTCTCTGGAAACACCATATATTTT. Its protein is CASSLSGSFSGNTIYF.

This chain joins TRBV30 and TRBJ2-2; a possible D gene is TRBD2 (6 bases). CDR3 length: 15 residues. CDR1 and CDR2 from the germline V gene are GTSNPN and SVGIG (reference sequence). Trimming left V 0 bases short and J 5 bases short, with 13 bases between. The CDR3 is CAWSVGLAITGELFF. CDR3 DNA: TGTGCCTGGAGTGTAGGGCTAGCGATAACCGGGGAGCTGTTTTTT.

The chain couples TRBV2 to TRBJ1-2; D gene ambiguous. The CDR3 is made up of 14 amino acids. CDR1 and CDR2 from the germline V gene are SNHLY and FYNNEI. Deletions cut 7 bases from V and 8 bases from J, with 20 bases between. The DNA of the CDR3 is TGTGCCAGCAATTTCCTAGGTGACGTGGGAGGCTACACCTTC. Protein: CASNFLGDVGGYTF.